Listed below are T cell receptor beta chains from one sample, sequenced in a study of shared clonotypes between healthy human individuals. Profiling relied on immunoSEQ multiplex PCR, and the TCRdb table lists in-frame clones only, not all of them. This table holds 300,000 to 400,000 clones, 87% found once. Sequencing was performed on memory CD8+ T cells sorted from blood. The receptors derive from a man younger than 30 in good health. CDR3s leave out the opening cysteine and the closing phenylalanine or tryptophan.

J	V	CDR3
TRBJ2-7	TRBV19	ASSIDWGYEQY
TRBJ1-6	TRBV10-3	AISGTLPNSPLH
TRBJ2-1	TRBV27	ASSPGTVGGFGYNEQF
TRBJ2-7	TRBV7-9	ASSFPGQYIYEQY
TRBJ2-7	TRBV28	ASSLPVLGEQY
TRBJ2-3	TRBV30	AWSGMYGTFNTDTQY
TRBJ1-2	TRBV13	ASSLGVQTLYGYT
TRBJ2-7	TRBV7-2	ASSYDVTYEQY
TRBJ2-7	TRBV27	ASSPGQGIGEQY
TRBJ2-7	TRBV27	ASSFATSYEQY
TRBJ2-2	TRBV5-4	ASSPQPGELF
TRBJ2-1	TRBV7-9	ASSSPGTGDYNEQF
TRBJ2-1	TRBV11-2	ASSELGNEQF
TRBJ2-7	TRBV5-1	ASSLAGGSEQY
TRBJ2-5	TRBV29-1	SVEDGTDQETQY
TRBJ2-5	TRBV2	ASSEGVAGGWETQY
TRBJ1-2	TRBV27	ASSYTGTNYGYT
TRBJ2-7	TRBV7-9	ASSSRGSSYEQY
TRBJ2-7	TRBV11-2	ASSWGLAGLNTYEQY
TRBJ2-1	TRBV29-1	SVNAGGAYNEQF
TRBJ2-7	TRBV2	ASSDSGTLAYEQY
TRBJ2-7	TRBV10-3	ATWRGQAVERETGEQY
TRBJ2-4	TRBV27	ASSFAGIGGRSKNIQY
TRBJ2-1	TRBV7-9	ASSLRGQANYNEQF
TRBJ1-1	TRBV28	ASSGGGNTEAF
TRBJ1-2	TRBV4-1	ASSRQGSYYGYT
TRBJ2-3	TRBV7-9	ASSLGQGPDTQY
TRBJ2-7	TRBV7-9	ASTSGSSHEQY
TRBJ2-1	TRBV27	ATIGGQERDEQF
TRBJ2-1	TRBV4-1	ASSQPGQGPYNEQF
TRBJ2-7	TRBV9	ASSPRGDGTYEQY
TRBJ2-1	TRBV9	ASSVGQGPGNEQF
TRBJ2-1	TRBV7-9	ASTNPQDSYNEQF
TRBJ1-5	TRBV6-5	ASGWASNQPQH
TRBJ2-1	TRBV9	ASSVAGPQFEQF
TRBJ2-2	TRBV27	ASSTSTGGQVNTGELF
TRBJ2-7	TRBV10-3	AISPLAGVFYEQY
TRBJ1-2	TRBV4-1	ASSQAGPVNYGYT
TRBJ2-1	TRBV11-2	ASRDRGTSVSYNEQF
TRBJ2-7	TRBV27	ASSSPPGVGLPYEQY
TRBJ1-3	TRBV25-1	ASRSSRALDPDTIY
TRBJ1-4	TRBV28	ASSLVWGGRSFMEKLF
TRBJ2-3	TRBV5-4	ASSLRTFIWTDTQY
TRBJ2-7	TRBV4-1	ASSQGDSYEQY
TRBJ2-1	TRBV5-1	ASSYGTSNEQF
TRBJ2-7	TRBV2	ASGGLKGSYAYEQY
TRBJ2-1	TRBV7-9	ASSWLAGEPQYNEQF
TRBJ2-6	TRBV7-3	ASSLTLTGYGANVLT
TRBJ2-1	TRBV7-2	AIPGTNYNEQF
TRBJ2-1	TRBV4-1	ASSQVLVDNEQF
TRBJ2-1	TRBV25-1	ASRDPGLAGEGEQF
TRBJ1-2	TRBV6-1	ASSSMPLGDYGYT
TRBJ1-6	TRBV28	ASSLLQLHSPLH
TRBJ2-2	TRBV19	ASTSPADPTGELF
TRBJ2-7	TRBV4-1	ASSHKAGTGSSYEQY
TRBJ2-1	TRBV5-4	ASSLSVASRDEQF
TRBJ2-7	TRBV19	ASSFGQYEQY
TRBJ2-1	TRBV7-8	ASSLELAGMVNEQF
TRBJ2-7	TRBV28	ASSLRGLLSYEQY